The TCR beta chain described here comes from a study of control samples from healthy donors and cancer patients. This table comes from immunoSEQ multiplex PCR, and its TCRdb copy is limited to in-frame clones, with some not included. The table lists about 110,000 clones, approximately 90% of them singletons. Germline V gene lookup returns CDR1 MNHEY and CDR2 SVGAGI. This CDR3 has 13 amino acids. V lost 6 bases and J lost 9, with 17 bases in between. Sequencing was performed on blood. The J gene is TRBJ1-2, the V gene TRBV6-5; weak D call: TRBD1 (5 bases). This clonotype was obtained from a human donor in good health. The donor label of this sample is uncertain. The CDR3 DNA sequence: TGTGCCAGCAGACCGGGGTCCCAGGGTAGCTACACCTTC. Protein sequence: CASRPGSQGSYTF.